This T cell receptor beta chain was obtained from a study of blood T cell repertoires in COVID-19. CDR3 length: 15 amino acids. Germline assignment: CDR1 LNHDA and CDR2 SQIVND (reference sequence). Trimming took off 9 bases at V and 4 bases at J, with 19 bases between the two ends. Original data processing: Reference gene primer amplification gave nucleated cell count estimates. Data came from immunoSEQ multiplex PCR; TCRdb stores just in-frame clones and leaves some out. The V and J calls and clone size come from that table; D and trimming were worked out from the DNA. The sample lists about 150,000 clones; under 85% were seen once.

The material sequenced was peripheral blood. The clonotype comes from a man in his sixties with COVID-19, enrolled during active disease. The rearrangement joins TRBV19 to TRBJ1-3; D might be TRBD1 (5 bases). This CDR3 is CASFRGGTRGNTIYF. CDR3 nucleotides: TGTGCCAGCTTTCGTGGGGGGACCCGAGGAAACACCATATATTTT. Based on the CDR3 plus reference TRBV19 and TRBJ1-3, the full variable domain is DGGITQSPKYLFRKEGQNVTLSCEQNLNHDAMYWYRQDPGQGLRLIYYSQIVNDFQKGDIAEGYSVSREKKESFPLTVTSAQKNPTAFYLCASFRGGTRGNTIYFGEGSWLTVV.